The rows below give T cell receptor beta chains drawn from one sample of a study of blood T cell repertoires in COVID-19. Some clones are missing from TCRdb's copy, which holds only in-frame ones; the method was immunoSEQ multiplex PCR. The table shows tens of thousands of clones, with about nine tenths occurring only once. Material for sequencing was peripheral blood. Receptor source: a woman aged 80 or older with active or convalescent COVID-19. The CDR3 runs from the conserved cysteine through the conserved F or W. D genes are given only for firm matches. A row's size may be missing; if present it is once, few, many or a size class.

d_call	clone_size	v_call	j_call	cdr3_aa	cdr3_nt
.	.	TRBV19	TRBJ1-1	CASSIRGENTEAFF	TGTGCCAGTAGTATCCGGGGGGAAAACACTGAAGCTTTCTTT
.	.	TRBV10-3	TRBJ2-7	CAISESGPASEQYF	TGTGCCATCAGTGAGTCTGGGCCAGCCAGCGAGCAGTACTTC
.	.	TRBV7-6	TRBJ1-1	CASSLIGQTNTEAFF	TGTGCCAGCAGCTTAATTGGACAGACGAACACTGAAGCTTTCTTT
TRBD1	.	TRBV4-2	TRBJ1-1	CASSHAKTGQQNTEAFF	TGTGCCAGCAGCCATGCCAAAACGGGACAGCAGAACACTGAAGCTTTCTTT
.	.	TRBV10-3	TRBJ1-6	CAISESGATADNSPLHF	TGTGCCATCAGTGAGTCAGGAGCGACAGCTGATAATTCACCCCTCCACTTT
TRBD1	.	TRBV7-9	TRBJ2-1	CASSQGGTGGGGTYNEQFF	TGTGCCAGCAGCCAAGGTGGGACAGGAGGAGGGGGTACGTACAATGAGCAGTTCTTC
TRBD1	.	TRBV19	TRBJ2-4	CASSPTLRTGVLGRLAKNIQYF	TGTGCCAGTAGTCCCACCCTCCGGACAGGGGTGTTAGGCCGGCTAGCCAAAAACATTCAGTACTTC
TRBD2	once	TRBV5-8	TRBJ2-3	CASSLAGYRGVTDTQYF	TGTGCCAGCAGCTTGGCCGGTTATCGGGGGGTCACAGATACGCAGTATTTT
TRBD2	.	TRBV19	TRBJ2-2	CASSPAGGPYNGELFF	TGTGCCAGTAGTCCAGCGGGGGGGCCTTACAACGGGGAGCTGTTTTTT
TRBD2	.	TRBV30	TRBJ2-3	CAWSSGGHYTDTQYF	TGTGCCTGGAGTAGCGGGGGGCATTACACAGATACGCAGTATTTT
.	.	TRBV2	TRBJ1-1	CASNSVNTEAFF	TGTGCCAGCAACTCGGTAAACACTGAAGCTTTCTTT
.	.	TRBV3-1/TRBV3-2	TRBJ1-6	CASSQETSRGNTSPLHF	TGTGCCAGCAGCCAAGAAACCAGCAGGGGTAATACGTCACCCCTCCACTTT
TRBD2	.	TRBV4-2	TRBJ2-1	CASSQTMYGGARGEQFF	TGTGCCAGCAGCCAGACTATGTACGGGGGGGCACGAGGTGAGCAGTTCTTC
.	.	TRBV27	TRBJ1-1	CASSLSGAITEAFF	TGTGCCAGCAGTTTATCAGGGGCCATCACTGAAGCTTTCTTT
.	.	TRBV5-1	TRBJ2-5	CASSPGTQETQYF	TGCGCCAGCAGCCCCGGGACTCAGGAGACCCAGTACTTC
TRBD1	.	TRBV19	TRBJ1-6	CASKTPGTGDAALHF	TGTGCCAGTAAGACCCCCGGGACAGGGGACGCGGCCCTCCACTTT
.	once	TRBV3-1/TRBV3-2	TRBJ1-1	CASSQGAIEAFF	TGTGCCAGCAGCCAAGGGGCGATTGAAGCTTTCTTT
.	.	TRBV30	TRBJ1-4	CAWSARSIGKLFF	TGTGCCTGGAGCGCCCGGTCGATCGGAAAACTGTTTTTT
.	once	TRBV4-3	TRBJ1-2	CASSQDLRGRYGYTF	TGCGCCAGCAGCCAAGATCTAAGGGGCCGCTATGGCTACACCTTC
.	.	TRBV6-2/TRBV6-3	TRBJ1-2	CASSIGVGTNYGYTF	TGTGCCAGCAGTATCGGGGTCGGCACTAACTATGGCTACACCTTC
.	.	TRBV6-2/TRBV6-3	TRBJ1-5	CASSYYDRVSGNQPQHF	TGTGCCAGCAGTTACTACGATCGGGTTTCGGGCAATCAGCCCCAGCATTTT
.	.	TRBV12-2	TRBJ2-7	CASRLGNSGGRYEQYF	TGTGCAAGTCGCTTAGGTAATAGCGGGGGTAGGTACGAGCAGTACTTC
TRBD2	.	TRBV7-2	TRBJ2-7	CASSLSLTSGVYEQYF	TGTGCCAGCAGCTTGTCGCTGACTAGCGGGGTCTACGAGCAGTACTTC
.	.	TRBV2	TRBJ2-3	CATKATTSQGSDTQYF	TGTGCCACCAAGGCGACTACTAGTCAGGGGTCAGATACGCAGTATTTT
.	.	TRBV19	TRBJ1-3	CASSLLQGPSGNTIYF	TGTGCCAGTAGTTTGCTACAGGGTCCTTCTGGAAACACCATATATTTT
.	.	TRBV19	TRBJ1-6	CASSAQGHNSPLHF	TGTGCCAGTAGTGCCCAGGGGCATAATTCACCCCTCCACTTT
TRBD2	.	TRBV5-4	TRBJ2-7	CASSLGRGGPYEQYF	TGTGCCAGCAGCTTGGGACGGGGGGGCCCCTACGAGCAGTACTTC
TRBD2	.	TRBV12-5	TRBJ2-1	CASGPGGRYNEQFF	TGTGCTAGTGGGCCGGGGGGGAGGTACAATGAGCAGTTCTTC
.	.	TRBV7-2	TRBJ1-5	CASSLAGRTTSQPQHF	TGTGCCAGCAGCTTAGCAGGCAGAACTACATCTCAGCCCCAGCATTTT
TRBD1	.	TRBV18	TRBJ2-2	CASSSADRVTGELFF	TGTGCCAGCTCATCCGCTGACAGGGTCACCGGGGAGCTGTTTTTT
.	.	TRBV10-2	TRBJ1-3	CASSGSGTGNTIYF	TGCGCCAGCAGTGGTTCAGGGACTGGAAACACCATATATTTT
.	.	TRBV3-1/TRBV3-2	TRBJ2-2	CASSQDVARGPNTGELFF	TGTGCCAGCAGCCAAGACGTGGCGCGGGGGCCGAACACCGGGGAGCTGTTTTTT
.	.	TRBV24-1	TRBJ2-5	CATSDLVGETQYF	TGTGCCACCAGTGATTTGGTGGGCGAGACCCAGTACTTC
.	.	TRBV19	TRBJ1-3	CASSRNSGSGNTIYF	TGTGCCAGTAGTCGAAATTCGGGCTCTGGAAACACCATATATTTT
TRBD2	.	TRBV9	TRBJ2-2	CASSVAGLAGLNTGELFF	TGTGCCAGCAGCGTAGCAGGACTAGCGGGGTTGAACACCGGGGAGCTGTTTTTT
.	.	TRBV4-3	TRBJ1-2	CASSQDSLVGYGYTF	TGCGCCAGCAGCCAAGATTCCCTGGTCGGCTATGGCTACACCTTC
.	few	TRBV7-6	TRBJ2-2	CASSPRTAATGELFF	TGTGCCAGCAGCCCTCGGACAGCGGCCACCGGGGAGCTGTTTTTT
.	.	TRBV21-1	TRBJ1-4	CASSRRGGTNEKLFF	TGTGCCAGCAGCAGGCGGGGGGGGACTAATGAAAAACTGTTTTTT
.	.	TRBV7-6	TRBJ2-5	CASSSGTGMGETQYF	TGTGCCAGCAGCTCCGGGACTGGGATGGGGGAGACCCAGTACTTC
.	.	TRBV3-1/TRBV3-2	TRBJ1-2	CASSQEGASYGYTF	TGTGCCAGCAGCCAAGAAGGGGCCTCCTATGGCTACACCTTC
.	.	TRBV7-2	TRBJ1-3	CASRQGSSGNTIYF	TGTGCCAGCAGACAAGGGAGTTCTGGAAACACCATATATTTT
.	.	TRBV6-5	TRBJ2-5	CASKFSPQETQYF	TGTGCCAGCAAATTTAGCCCCCAAGAGACCCAGTACTTC
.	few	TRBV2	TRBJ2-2	CASTAAGNTGELFF	TGTGCCAGCACTGCGGCGGGGAACACCGGGGAGCTGTTTTTT
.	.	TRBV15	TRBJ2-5	CATSERRGGETQYF	TGTGCCACCAGCGAGCGAAGGGGAGGCGAGACCCAGTACTTC
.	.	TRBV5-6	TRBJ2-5	CASSQDRQETQYF	TGTGCCAGCAGCCAAGACAGACAAGAGACCCAGTACTTC
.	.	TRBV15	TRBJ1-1	CATHDQGSGAFF	TGTGCCACGCACGATCAGGGAAGTGGGGCTTTCTTT
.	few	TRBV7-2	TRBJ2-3	CASSPKVGASSTDTQYF	TGTGCCAGCAGCCCCAAAGTGGGCGCGTCCAGCACAGATACGCAGTATTTT
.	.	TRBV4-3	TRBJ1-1	CASSQDWIRGHGAFF	TGCGCCAGCAGCCAAGATTGGATAAGGGGTCATGGGGCTTTCTTT
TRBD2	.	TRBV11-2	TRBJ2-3	CASSLVAGGLNTQYF	TGTGCCAGCAGCTTAGTAGCGGGGGGGCTAAATACGCAGTATTTT
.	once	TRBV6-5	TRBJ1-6	CASSTNLSPLHF	TGTGCCAGCAGCACGAACCTATCTCCCCTCCACTTT
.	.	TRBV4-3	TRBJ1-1	CASSPRGYTEAFF	TGCGCCAGCAGCCCCCGGGGGTACACTGAAGCTTTCTTT
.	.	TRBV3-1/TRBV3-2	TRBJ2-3	CASSQDPGLDTDTQYF	TGTGCCAGCAGCCAAGATCCGGGTTTGGACACAGATACGCAGTATTTT
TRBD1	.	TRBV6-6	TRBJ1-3	CASSQGAGNTIYF	TGTGCCAGCAGCCAGGGGGCTGGAAACACCATATATTTT
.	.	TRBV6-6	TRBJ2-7	CASRDGASYEQYF	TGTGCCAGCAGGGATGGGGCGTCCTACGAGCAGTACTTC
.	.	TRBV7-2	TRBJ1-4	CASSISGTTNEKLFF	TGTGCCAGCAGCATATCCGGGACTACTAATGAAAAACTGTTTTTT
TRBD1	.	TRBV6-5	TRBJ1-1	CASIQDRDTEAFF	TGTGCCAGCATACAGGACAGGGACACTGAAGCTTTCTTT
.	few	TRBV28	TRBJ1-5	CASRSTGYNQPQHF	TGTGCCAGCAGATCGACGGGGTACAATCAGCCCCAGCATTTT
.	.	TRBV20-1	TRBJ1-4	CSASPLEKLFF	TGCAGTGCTAGCCCACTAGAAAAACTGTTTTTT
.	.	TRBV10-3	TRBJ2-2	CAISDTYGELFF	TGTGCCATCAGTGATACATACGGGGAGCTGTTTTTT